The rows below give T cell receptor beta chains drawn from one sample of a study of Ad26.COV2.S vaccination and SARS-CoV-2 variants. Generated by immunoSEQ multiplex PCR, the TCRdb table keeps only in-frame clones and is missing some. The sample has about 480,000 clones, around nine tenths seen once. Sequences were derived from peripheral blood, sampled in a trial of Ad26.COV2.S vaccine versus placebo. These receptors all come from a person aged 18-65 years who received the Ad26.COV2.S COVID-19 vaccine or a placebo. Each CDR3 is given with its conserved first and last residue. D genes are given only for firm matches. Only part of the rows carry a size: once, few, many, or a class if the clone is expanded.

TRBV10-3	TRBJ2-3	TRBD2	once	TGTGCCATCAGTGAAAGAAGCGGGAGTGGCACAGATACGCAGTATTTT	CAISERSGSGTDTQYF
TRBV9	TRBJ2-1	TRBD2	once	TGTGCCAGCAGCGTTAAAGCGGGAGTCATTGAGCAGTTCTTC	CASSVKAGVIEQFF
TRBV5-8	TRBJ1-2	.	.	TGTGCCAGCAGACACCCGGAGGCCTATGGCTACACCTTC	CASRHPEAYGYTF
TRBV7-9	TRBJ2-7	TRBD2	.	TGTGCCAGCAGCTTACTAGCGGTGGGCGAGCAGTACTTC	CASSLLAVGEQYF
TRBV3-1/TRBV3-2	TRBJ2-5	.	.	TGTGCCAGCAGCCGCGGGACTCCAGACGCCCAGTACTTC	CASSRGTPDAQYF
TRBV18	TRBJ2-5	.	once	TGTGCCAGCTCACCACCTCAGGTGACTTCAGGGACCCAGTACTTC	CASSPPQVTSGTQYF
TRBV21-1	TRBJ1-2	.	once	TGTGCCAGCAGCAAGAGGCCTCAGGGGGCGTTGGACTATGGCTACACCTTC	CASSKRPQGALDYGYTF
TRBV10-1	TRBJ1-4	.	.	TGCGCCAGCCGAGAAACTATCGCGCTGTTTTTT	CASRETIALFF
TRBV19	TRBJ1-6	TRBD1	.	TGTGCCAGTAGTCGGGACAGGGGTTATTCACCCCTCCACTTT	CASSRDRGYSPLHF
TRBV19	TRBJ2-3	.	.	TGTGCCAGTAGGGGCAGGTCCACAGATACGCAGTATTTT	CASRGRSTDTQYF
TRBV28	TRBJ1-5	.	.	TGTGCCACCTTCGAGACGGGGCCCCAGCATTTT	CATFETGPQHF
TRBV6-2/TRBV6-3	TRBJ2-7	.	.	TGTGCCAGCAGTACCCGGGACTGGGCGTTAGAGCAGTACTTC	CASSTRDWALEQYF
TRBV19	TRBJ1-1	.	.	TGTGCCAGTAGTATACAGGCGATGAACACTGAAGCTTTCTTT	CASSIQAMNTEAFF
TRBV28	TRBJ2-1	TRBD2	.	TGTGCCAGCAGTGCGTGGGGAGCGGGATCCTACAATGAGCAGTTCTTC	CASSAWGAGSYNEQFF
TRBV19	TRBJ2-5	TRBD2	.	TGTGCCAGTTCAGGACTAGCGGGAGTCGAGACCCAGTACTTC	CASSGLAGVETQYF
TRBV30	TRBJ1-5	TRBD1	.	TGTGCCTGGAGTTCGGGACAGAGAAATCAGCCCCAGCATTTT	CAWSSGQRNQPQHF
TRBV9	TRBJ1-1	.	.	TGTGCCAGCAGCGTAGGAGTAGGGCGGGACACTGAAGCTTTCTTT	CASSVGVGRDTEAFF
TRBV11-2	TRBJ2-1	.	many	TGTGCCAGCAGGATAGGGGCTAATGAGCAGTTCTTC	CASRIGANEQFF
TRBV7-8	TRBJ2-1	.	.	TGTGCCAGCAGCTTAGATGTGCGGGGTGTGAATGAGCAGTTCTTC	CASSLDVRGVNEQFF
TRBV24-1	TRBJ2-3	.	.	TGTGCCACCAGTGAGTCAAGGGCTCCGAGCACAGATACGCAGTATTTT	CATSESRAPSTDTQYF
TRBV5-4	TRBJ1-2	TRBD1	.	TGTGCCAGCACCTTACAGGGGGCAGCTAACTATGGCTACACCTTC	CASTLQGAANYGYTF